The 5 T cell receptor beta chains presented below share a single source sample, sequenced in a study of blood T cell repertoires in COVID-19. Sequencing was performed with immunoSEQ multiplex PCR; in TCRdb, only in-frame clones are kept and a portion is missing. The sample consists of roughly 250,000 clones, about 89% of them appearing once. Sequenced: peripheral blood. These receptors were obtained from a man in his forties or fifties who had recovered from COVID-19.

This sequence joins TRBV5-4 and TRBJ2-6; possibly TRBD2 for D (5 bases). There are 16 residues in the CDR3. Germline V CDR1 and CDR2: SGHNT, YYREEE (reference sequence). Deletions cut 5 bases from V and 4 bases from J, with 16 bases between. CDR3 region: CASRPLGAVGANVLTF. As DNA, the CDR3 is TGTGCCAGCAGACCCCTGGGAGCTGTCGGGGCCAACGTCCTGACTTTC.

This chain joins TRBV2 and TRBJ1-2, with D uncertain. Germline V gene data show CDR1 as SNHLY and CDR2 as FYNNEI. Trimming removed 3 bases at V and 5 bases at J, with 10 bases between. This CDR3 has 13 residues. The CDR3 bases are TGTGCCAGCAGTGATAGTCAGGTTTATGGCTACACCTTC. Translated: CASSDSQVYGYTF.

This chain joins TRBV19 and TRBJ2-3; a weak D match, TRBD2 (5 bases). The V gene's germline CDR1 is LNHDA and CDR2 SQIVND (reference sequence). V was shortened by 1 base and J by 0 bases, with 8 bases between the two germline ends. CDR3 length: 15 residues. The CDR3 here is CASSIGQRSTDTQYF. The CDR3 DNA sequence: TGTGCCAGTAGTATAGGGCAGCGGAGCACAGATACGCAGTATTTT.

The V and J genes are TRBV10-3 and TRBJ1-1; 7 nucleotides agree with TRBD1. The CDR3 sequence is 14 residues long. From germline, CDR1 is ENHRY and CDR2 SYGVKD. With V trimmed by 0 bases and J by 6 bases, 4 bases remained unmatched. CDR3 nucleotides: TGTGCCATCAGTGAGTCGACACAGGGGCCTGAAGCTTTCTTT. Translated: CAISESTQGPEAFF.

This clone was counted a few times. The chain joins TRBV19 to TRBJ2-5, with 8 positions matching TRBD2. The germline V gene has CDR1 LNHDA and CDR2 SQIVND (reference sequence). The junction had 7 bases not matched to a gene; V was cut back by 3 bases and J by 4 bases. There are 15 residues in the CDR3. CDR3 DNA: TGTGCCAGTAGTATTGCGGGGGGAGCGAGAGAGACCCAGTACTTC. This translates into CASSIAGGARETQYF.